This passage covers 22 T cell receptor beta chains from one sample sequenced in a study of T cell clonality in common variable immunodeficiency. Data came from immunoSEQ multiplex PCR; TCRdb stores just in-frame clones and leaves some out. The counts give tens of thousands of clones, none of them seen only once; approximately 6.2% is held by the top ten. Source material: peripheral blood mononuclear cells. These receptors all come from a person between 18 and 75 years old in good health.

This clone has more than one count but fewer than ten. Read coverage stops 3 residues before the CDR3 terminus; the germline J gene supplies the remainder. This chain connects TRBV30 to TRBJ1-2; D is possibly TRBD1 (5 bases). The CDR3 sequence is 16 residues long. The germline gives CDR1 GTSNPN, CDR2 SVGIG (reference sequence). CDR3 loop: CAWTPGTSGSTDTYTF. The part of the CDR3 DNA that was read is TGTGCCTGGACTCCGGGGACTAGCGGGTCCACAGATACC.

This clone has ten or more counts. The read halts 3 residues ahead of the CDR3 end, with the missing end drawn from the germline J gene. The chain is built from TRBV19 and TRBJ1-5; the D gene is possibly TRBD1 (5 bases). The CDR3 loop spans 14 amino acids. Germline CDR1 is LNHDA and CDR2 is SQIVND (reference sequence). V gave up 5 bases and J gave up 7 bases, with 15 bases separating them. The CDR3 sequence: CASSEQASGQPQHF. The sequenced CDR3 bases are TGTGCCAGTAGTGAACAGGCCAGCGGGCAGCCC.

With regard to this clone: The CDR3 end lies 3 residues beyond the end of the read and is filled in from the germline J gene. This chain joins TRBV6-2 or TRBV6-3 and TRBJ1-2; D remains unclear. This CDR3 spans 12 amino acids. Germline-derived CDR1 and CDR2 are MNHEY and SVGEGT. The covered CDR3 bases are TGTGCCAGCAGCGTAGAGTCCGATACC. Its protein is CASSVESDT. The entire CDR3 reads CASSVESDTYTF.

This clone has ten or more counts. Coverage ceases 3 residues before the CDR3 finishes, and the germline J gene fills in the end. This chain connects TRBV10-2 to TRBJ2-5; D is uncertain. The V gene's germline CDR1 is WSHSY and CDR2 SAAADI. The CDR3 has 13 residues. Trimming left V 7 bases short and J 1 base short, with 10 bases between. CDR3 residues: CASNVGFQETQYF. CDR3 DNA, as far as it was read: TGCGCCAGCAATGTAGGGTTCCAAGAGACC.

This clone was observed many times. The read finishes 3 residues shy of the CDR3 end, and the germline J gene is used to complete it. V and J are TRBV29-1 and TRBJ1-2; TRBD1 matches at 9 bases. The CDR3 totals 13 residues. Losses at the gene ends were 5 bases for V and 4 bases for J; bases not matched to a gene: 5. Germline values: CDR1 SQVTM, CDR2 ANQGSEA. CDR3 sequence reads: CSVSTGGGYGYTF. The CDR3 DNA, read in part, is TGCAGCGTTTCAACAGGGGGCGGCTATGGC. Supplemented by reference TRBV29-1 and TRBJ1-2, the full variable domain reads SAVISQKPSRDICQRGTSLTIQCQVDSQVTMMFWYRQQPGQSLTLIATANQGSEATYESGFVIDKFPISRPNLTFSTLTVSNMSPEDSSIYLCSVSTGGGYGYTFGSGTRLTVV.

As concerns this clone: The read terminates 3 residues ahead of where the CDR3 ends, so the germline J gene completes it. This chain joins TRBV7-8 and TRBJ2-7; D is unresolved. Germline values: CDR1 SGHVS, CDR2 FQNEAQ. V was cut by 2 bases and J by 0 bases, with 14 bases left in between. The CDR3 contains 16 residues. The CDR3 is CASSLRHAYISYEQYF. The sequenced CDR3 bases are TGTGCCAGCAGCTTAAGACACGCATACATCTCCTACGAG. Based on the CDR3 plus reference TRBV7-8 and TRBJ2-7, the full variable domain is GAGVSQSPRYKVAKRGQDVALRCDPISGHVSLFWYQQALGQGPEFLTYFQNEAQLDKSGLPSDRFFAERPEGSVSTLKIQRTQQEDSAVYLCASSLRHAYISYEQYFGPGTRLTVT.

In its sample, this clone was seen many times. Sequencing ends 3 residues short of the CDR3 end; the germline J gene provides the rest. The V gene is TRBV10-1, the J gene TRBJ2-3; 7 nucleotides align to TRBD1. The CDR3 extends over 15 amino acids. With 7 bases clipped from V and 0 bases from J, the junction kept 7 bases outside the gene matches. Germline CDR1 and CDR2: WNHNN and SYGVQD (reference sequence). CDR3 amino acids: CASTPGQTSTDTQYF. The covered CDR3 bases are TGCGCCAGCACCCCGGGACAGACTAGCACAGATACG.

This clone turned up a few times. CDR3 DNA, as far as it was read: TGCGCCAGCAGCTTGCGGTCCGGGGGGGGGCATGAG. This encodes CASSLRSGGGHE. The full-length CDR3 reads as CASSLRSGGGHEQFF. The J gene is TRBJ2-1, the V gene TRBV5-1, with 8 bases fitting TRBD2. The read is 3 residues too short to cover the CDR3 end, so that end is filled in from the germline J gene. Trimming cost V 1 base and J 8 bases; bases outside gene matches: 8. Per germline, CDR1 SGHRS and CDR2 YFSETQ. This CDR3 comprises 15 residues.

This clone was counted at least ten times. Other DNA sequences in this specimen translate into the identical CDR3. CDR3: CASSLGTGTDTQYF. The CDR3 DNA, read in part, is TGCGCCAGCAGCTTGGGGACAGGGACAGATACG. The chain joins TRBV5-1 to TRBJ2-3; 8 positions match TRBD1. The CDR3 end lies 3 residues beyond the end of the read and is filled in from the germline J gene. This CDR3 is built from 14 residues. Germline trimming cut 0 bases from V and 3 bases from J; bases unmatched to any gene: 0. Per germline, CDR1 SGHRS and CDR2 YFSETQ.

This clone has ten or more counts. From the germline J gene comes the end of the CDR3, since the read stops 3 residues before it. The V and J genes are TRBV18 and TRBJ1-2, with 7 bases identical to TRBD1. With 4 bases clipped from V and 2 bases from J, the junction kept 1 base outside the gene matches. The CDR3 is 13 amino acids. Germline V gives CDR1 KGHSH, CDR2 LQKENI. The CDR3 reads CASSQQGNYGYTF. Partial CDR3 DNA: TGTGCCAGCTCACAACAGGGGAACTATGGC.

This clone was counted many times. The chain's CDR3 is CASSEWTVQETQYF. The sequenced CDR3 bases are TGTGCCAGCAGTGAATGGACAGTTCAAGAGACC. The rearrangement joins TRBV2 to TRBJ2-5; D might be TRBD1 (6 bases). The read ends 3 residues shy of where the CDR3 ends; the end is completed using the germline J gene. This CDR3 is 14 amino acids long. Germline V CDR1 and CDR2: SNHLY, FYNNEI. Trimming pared 2 bases from V and 2 bases from J, leaving 9 bases between.

Remarks on this clone: The read terminates 3 residues before the CDR3 end, so the remaining end is supplied by the germline J gene. The genes are TRBV7-2 and TRBJ2-7; D ambiguous. CDR1 is SGHTA, CDR2 FQGNSA, per germline. This CDR3 spans 13 amino acids. V was trimmed by 5 bases and J by 0 bases, leaving 8 bases between them. Partial CDR3 DNA: TGTGCCAGCAGCCAGTACCCCTCCTACGAG. This translates into CASSQYPSYE. The CDR3, in full, reads CASSQYPSYEQYF.

This clone showed up many times. The read comes to an end 3 residues before the CDR3 does, leaving the germline J gene to fill in the end. This chain connects TRBV23-1 to TRBJ1-1, with D possibly being TRBD1 (5 bases). TRBV23-1 is identified as an open reading frame with a role that is uncertain. The CDR3 loop spans 16 amino acids. Trimming pared 0 bases from V and 5 bases from J, leaving 16 bases between. CDR3 bases read: TGCGCCAGCAGTCAATCTTGGAGGGGTGTTGGTACTGAA. Translating it yields CASSQSWRGVGTE. In full, the CDR3 is CASSQSWRGVGTEAFF.

This clone was detected many times. The read stops 3 residues short of the end of the CDR3; the missing end is completed from the germline J gene. V and J are TRBV30 and TRBJ1-1, with D unresolved. The CDR3 has 14 amino acids. Germline V gives CDR1 GTSNPN, CDR2 SVGIG (reference sequence). V dropped 8 bases and J dropped 5 bases, with 21 bases sitting between them. Partial CDR3 DNA: TGTGCCGGGAACCTAGGAGGGAGCGGGACTGAA. This sequence encodes CAGNLGGSGTE. The CDR3, in full, reads CAGNLGGSGTEAFF. Complete variable domain (other parts from reference TRBV30 and TRBJ1-1): SQTIHQWPATLVQPVGSPLSLECTVEGTSNPNLYWYRQAAGRGLQLLFYSVGIGQISSEVPQNLSASRPQDRQFILSSKKLLLSDSGFYLCAGNLGGSGTEAFFGQGTRLTVV.

Only a few counts were recorded for this clone. The read terminates 3 residues before the CDR3 end, so the remaining end is supplied by the germline J gene. The chain combines TRBV20-1 with TRBJ2-7; 8 nucleotides agree with TRBD2. CDR3 length: 15 amino acids. J gave up 6 bases and V 4 bases, and 14 bases lay outside the gene matches. In germline, CDR1 is DFQATT, CDR2 SNEGSKA (reference sequence). The CDR3 DNA, read in part, is TGCAGTGCTAATCAGCGGGGGAACCAAGCCTCCGAG. Amino acid sequence: CSANQRGNQASE. The full CDR3 is CSANQRGNQASEQYF.

This clone was detected ten times or more. The read halts 3 residues ahead of the CDR3 end, with the missing end drawn from the germline J gene. V and J are TRBV30 and TRBJ1-1; D is uncertain. Germline-derived CDR1 and CDR2 are GTSNPN and SVGIG (reference sequence). The V gene lost 2 bases and the J gene lost 5 bases, with 9 bases spanning the gap. This CDR3 is 12 amino acids long. CDR3 bases read: TGTGCCTGGAGTTTACGAGGTACTGAA. The encoded protein is CAWSLRGTE. The whole CDR3 protein reads CAWSLRGTEAFF.

In this sample, this clone turned up many times. This CDR3 is CASSLAGHSYEQYF. CDR3 DNA, as far as it was read: TGTGCCAGCAGCTTGGCGGGACACTCCTACGAG. The chain employs TRBV5-4 and TRBJ2-7; D is perhaps TRBD1 (6 bases). Read data end 3 residues before the CDR3 end; the end is taken from the germline J gene. CDR3 length: 14 residues. Per germline, CDR1 SGHNT and CDR2 YYREEE (reference sequence). The V end was cut by 0 bases, the J end by 0 bases, with 7 bases between.

Many counts were recorded for this clone. From the germline J gene comes the end of the CDR3, since the read stops 3 residues before it. V usage is TRBV20-1 and J usage is TRBJ2-1, with 8 positions matching TRBD2. The V gene end was trimmed by 0 bases and the J gene end by 5 bases; junction bases not matched to a gene: 9. This CDR3 has 16 amino acids. CDR1 and CDR2 from the germline V gene are DFQATT and SNEGSKA (reference sequence). The CDR3 bases that were read are TGCAGTGCTAGAGATCCCAGCCGGGGGGGCCACAATGAG. It codes for CSARDPSRGGHNE. The entire CDR3 protein reads CSARDPSRGGHNEQFF.

This clone showed up many times. The read is 3 residues too short to cover the CDR3 end, so that end is filled in from the germline J gene. V and J are TRBV2 and TRBJ1-1, with D perhaps TRBD1 (6 bases). The CDR3 is 15 residues long. Trimming took off 6 bases at V and 0 bases at J, with 14 bases between the two ends. Germline V gene data show CDR1 as SNHLY and CDR2 as FYNNEI. The DNA read from the CDR3 is TGTGCCAGCAGCCCCCAGGGGACCATGAACACTGAA. It encodes CASSPQGTMNTE. The full CDR3 protein is CASSPQGTMNTEAFF.

The sample holds many counts of this clone. The sequence runs out 3 residues before the end of the CDR3; the remainder is reconstructed from the germline J gene. The V and J genes are TRBV2 and TRBJ2-2; possible D gene TRBD2, 5 bases. V shed 3 bases and J shed 2 bases, with 13 bases lying between them. Germline V gives CDR1 SNHLY, CDR2 FYNNEI. The CDR3 contains 16 residues. The chain's CDR3 is CASSERGSGNTGELFF. The sequenced CDR3 bases are TGTGCCAGCAGTGAGAGAGGGAGCGGTAACACCGGGGAG.

This clone has a count of ten or more. The CDR3 end falls 3 residues outside the read, so it is completed with the germline J gene. The V gene is TRBV5-4, the J gene TRBJ2-3; 7 positions agree with TRBD2. This CDR3 contains 15 residues. The junction had 6 bases not matched to a gene; V was cut back by 4 bases and J by 1 base. CDR1 is SGHNT, CDR2 YYREEE, per germline (reference sequence). CDR3 DNA (partial): TGTGCCAGCAGCCCCGGGACTAAAGGCACAGATACG. This encodes CASSPGTKGTDT. The CDR3 in full is CASSPGTKGTDTQYF.

This clone was seen ten or more times. The CDR3 goes on 3 residues after the read ends, and that part is filled in from the germline J gene. The J gene is TRBJ1-5, the V gene TRBV7-8, with D maybe TRBD1 (5 bases). Germline CDR1 reads SGHVS; CDR2 reads FQNEAQ. The germline V and J ends were trimmed by 4 bases and 2 bases, with 12 bases remaining between them. The CDR3 loop spans 15 amino acids. The CDR3 loop is CASSSLRGGNQPQHF. The part of the CDR3 DNA that was read is TGTGCCAGCAGCTCGCTGAGGGGCGGCAATCAGCCC.